These 5 T cell receptor beta chains originate from one sample sequenced in a study of lymphopenia after photon versus proton radiotherapy. Here immunoSEQ multiplex PCR was the method, and the copy in TCRdb shows in-frame clones only, minus some. This sample has 77,000 or so clones; around 83% occur once, and the top ten carry 1.3% to 1.5%. The specimen was peripheral blood, collected from a patient treated with proton-based radiotherapy. Receptors were obtained from a man aged 55 to 70 with pancreatic cancer.

The rearrangement links TRBV19 to TRBJ2-5, with TRBD1 matching over 7 bases. The CDR3 has 15 residues. V gave up 6 bases and J gave up 5 bases; unmatched junction bases: 12. Per germline, CDR1 LNHDA and CDR2 SQIVND (reference sequence). The CDR3 loop reads CASSLTGAGVETQYF. The CDR3 bases are TGTGCCAGTAGCCTCACAGGGGCAGGCGTCGAGACCCAGTACTTC.

This clone was counted a few times. The gene calls are TRBV19 and TRBJ1-2; tentative D call: TRBD1 (5 bases). This CDR3 has 15 residues. CDR1 is LNHDA and CDR2 is SQIVND in the germline V gene (reference sequence). The V end was cut by 3 bases, the J end by 4 bases, with 15 bases between. The CDR3 spells CASSIGAGASYGYTF. Written as DNA, the CDR3 is TGTGCCAGTAGTATTGGGGCTGGGGCGTCCTATGGCTACACCTTC.

The rearrangement uses TRBV7-8 and TRBJ2-3, with no clear D. Germline V gene lookup returns CDR1 SGHVS and CDR2 FQNEAQ. V gave up 4 bases and J gave up 5 bases, with 7 bases separating them. This CDR3 has 12 residues. The CDR3 region is CASSYEGDTQYF. The CDR3 DNA reads TGTGCCAGCAGCTACGAAGGAGATACGCAGTATTTT.

Only a few counts were recorded for this clone. The V gene is TRBV19, the J gene TRBJ1-1; no firm D call. Germline assignment: CDR1 LNHDA and CDR2 SQIVND (reference sequence). V lost 5 bases, J lost 3 bases, and 10 bases lay in between. This CDR3 spans 13 amino acids. This CDR3 reads CASSSLRDTEAFF. The CDR3 region has the DNA TGTGCCAGTAGTTCCCTCCGGGACACTGAAGCTTTCTTT.

The rearrangement links TRBV5-1 to TRBJ2-2; no firm D call. This CDR3 is 12 amino acids long. Germline V CDR1 and CDR2: SGHRS, YFSETQ. V lost 0 bases, J lost 8 bases, and 5 bases lay in between. The CDR3 DNA follows: TGCGCCAGCAGCTTGGACCGGGGGGAGCTGTTTTTT. Protein sequence: CASSLDRGELFF.